The 9 T cell receptor beta chains presented below share a single source sample, sequenced in a study of cytotoxic CD8 clonotypes in ibrutinib-treated CLL. The repertoire was sequenced with immunoSEQ multiplex PCR; TCRdb's copy has only in-frame clones and lacks some. The sample lists more than 110,000 clones, around 76% occurring once. The specimen comprised PBMCs, sampled after 24 months of ibrutinib treatment. The source is a human donor with chronic lymphocytic leukemia.

This chain joins TRBV2 and TRBJ1-6, with D maybe TRBD1 (5 bases). V gave up 6 bases and J gave up 2 bases, with 11 bases separating them. This CDR3 comprises 15 residues. CDR1 and CDR2 (germline): SNHLY, FYNNEI. The CDR3 loop is CASRGREAYNSPLHF. Written as DNA, the CDR3 is TGTGCCAGCAGGGGGCGGGAGGCCTATAATTCACCCCTCCACTTT.

The count of this clone is one. The chain is built from TRBV7-2 and TRBJ2-2; maybe TRBD2 (5 bases). Trimming stripped 5 bases from V and 6 bases from J, with 19 bases between. The CDR3 is 16 amino acids. Germline V CDR1 and CDR2: SGHTA, FQGNSA. The CDR3 sequence: CASSPSPAQRAGELFF. Here the CDR3 DNA reads TGTGCCAGCAGCCCATCCCCAGCCCAGAGGGCCGGGGAGCTGTTTTTT.

The V call is TRBV5-4, the J call TRBJ2-6; TRBD2 aligns across 8 bases. CDR3 size: 20 residues. Germline CDR1 reads SGHNT; CDR2 reads YYREEE (reference sequence). After removal of 4 bases from V and 0 bases from J, the junction contained 15 bases not matched to a gene. The CDR3 region is CASSPATGGAGTSGANVLTF. CDR3 coding DNA: TGTGCCAGCAGCCCCGCCACCGGGGGGGCGGGCACCTCTGGGGCCAACGTCCTGACTTTC. The whole variable domain, remainder taken from reference TRBV5-4 and TRBJ2-6, is ETGVTQSPTHLIKTRGQQVTLRCSSQSGHNTVSWYQQALGQGPQFIFQYYREEENGRGNFPPRFSGLQFPNYSSELNVNALELDDSALYLCASSPATGGAGTSGANVLTFGAGSRLTVL.

V is TRBV11-2 and J is TRBJ2-4; no firm D call. In germline, CDR1 is SGHAT, CDR2 FQNNGV. V shed 1 base and J shed 3 bases, with 7 bases lying between them. The CDR3 is made up of 14 amino acids. In nucleotides, the CDR3 is TGTGCCAGCAGCTTAGGGTTTGTCAAAAACATTCAGTACTTC. Translating it yields CASSLGFVKNIQYF.

The chain is built from TRBV30 and TRBJ2-7; 7 bases line up with TRBD2. V lost 0 bases, J lost 3 bases, and 8 bases stayed unmatched. Germline-derived CDR1 and CDR2 are GTSNPN and SVGIG (reference sequence). The length of the CDR3 is 15 residues. As DNA, the CDR3 is TGTGCCTGGAGTGTACAAGCAGCGGGGCGCTACGAGCAGTACTTC. Protein sequence: CAWSVQAAGRYEQYF.

The chain couples TRBV7-2 to TRBJ1-5; D is unclear. The V end was cut by 5 bases, the J end by 2 bases, with 10 bases between. The germline V gene has CDR1 SGHTA and CDR2 FQGNSA. This CDR3 is built from 14 residues. The CDR3 DNA follows: TGTGCCAGCAGCCCGGTCGTGGGCAATCAGCCCCAGCATTTT. Translating gives CASSPVVGNQPQHF.

This chain joins TRBV5-1 and TRBJ1-1, with D unclear. Trimming left V 4 bases short and J 6 bases short, with 13 bases between. CDR3 length: 13 residues. Germline V gene sequence: CDR1 SGHRS, CDR2 YFSETQ. The CDR3, as DNA: TGCGCCAGCAGCACCCGCCCGGGGTCTGAAGCTTTCTTT. Amino acids: CASSTRPGSEAFF.

The chain has TRBV7-9 and TRBJ2-3; 8 nucleotides align to TRBD2. This CDR3 region has 14 residues. J gave up 4 bases and V 5 bases, and 5 bases lay outside the gene matches. Looked up from germline, CDR1 is SEHNR and CDR2 is FQNEAQ (reference sequence). In nucleotides, the CDR3 is TGTGCCAGCAGCCGGGGACTAGGTGCAGATACGCAGTATTTT. Encoded protein: CASSRGLGADTQYF.

This chain links TRBV9 with TRBJ1-5, with a tentative D call TRBD1 (5 bases). Per germline, CDR1 SGDLS and CDR2 YYNGEE. The CDR3 is 15 residues long. Deletions cut 4 bases from V and 3 bases from J, with 14 bases between. In DNA form, the CDR3 reads TGTGCCAGCAGCCCAACCGGGACCCCCAATCAGCCCCAGCATTTT. Translation gives CASSPTGTPNQPQHF.